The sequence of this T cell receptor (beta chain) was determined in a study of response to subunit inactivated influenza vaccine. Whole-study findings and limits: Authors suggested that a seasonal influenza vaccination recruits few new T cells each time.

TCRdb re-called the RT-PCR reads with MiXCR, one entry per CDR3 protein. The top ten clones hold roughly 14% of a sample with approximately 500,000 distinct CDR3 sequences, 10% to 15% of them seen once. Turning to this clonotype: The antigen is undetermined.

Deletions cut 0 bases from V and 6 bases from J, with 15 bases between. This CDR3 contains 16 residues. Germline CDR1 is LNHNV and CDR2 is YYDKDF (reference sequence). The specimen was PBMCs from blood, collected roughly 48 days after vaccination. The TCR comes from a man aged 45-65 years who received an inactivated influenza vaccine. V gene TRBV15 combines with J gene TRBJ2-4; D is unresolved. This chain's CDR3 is CATSRDKGFRSNIQYF. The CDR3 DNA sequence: TGTGCCACCAGCAGAGATAAGGGCTTCAGATCAAACATTCAGTACTTC.